This T cell receptor beta chain was recovered during a study of OX40 agonist ivuxolimab in advanced cancers. Study-level background: Hepatocellular carcinoma, melanoma, renal cell or head and neck cancer was diagnosed in the dose-escalation patients.

Germline V gene data show CDR1 as MNHEY and CDR2 as SVGAGI. The germline V and J ends were trimmed by 6 bases and 4 bases, with 15 bases remaining between them. CDR3 length: 14 residues. The repertoire was sequenced with immunoSEQ multiplex PCR; TCRdb's copy has only in-frame clones and lacks some. The sample carries 80,000 to 100,000 clones, approximately 93% recorded once. The sampling schedule covered blood at baseline, cycle 4 day 1, and cycle 7 day 1. This chain uses TRBV6-5 with TRBJ1-2, with no clear D. Sequenced here: CD4+ or CD8+ T cells sorted from blood, sampled in a trial of the OX40 agonist ivuxolimab. The receptor was derived from an adult with an advanced solid tumor such as melanoma, head and neck, liver or kidney cancer. As DNA, the CDR3 is TGTGCCAGCAGCCGCTTGGACCTGGCCTATGGCTACACCTTC. Amino acids: CASSRLDLAYGYTF.